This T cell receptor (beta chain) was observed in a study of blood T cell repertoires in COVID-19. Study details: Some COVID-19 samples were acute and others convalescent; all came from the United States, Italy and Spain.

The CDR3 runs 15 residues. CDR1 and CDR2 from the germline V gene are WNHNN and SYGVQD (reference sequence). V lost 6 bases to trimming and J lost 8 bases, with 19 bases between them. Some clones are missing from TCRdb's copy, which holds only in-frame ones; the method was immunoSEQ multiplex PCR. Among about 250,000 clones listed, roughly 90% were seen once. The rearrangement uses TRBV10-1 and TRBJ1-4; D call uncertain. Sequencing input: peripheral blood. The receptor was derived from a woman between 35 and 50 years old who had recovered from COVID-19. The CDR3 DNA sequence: TGCGCCAGCAGCCCCGGACCCTATCCGGGGGAAAAACTGTTTTTT. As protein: CASSPGPYPGEKLFF.